This T cell receptor beta chain was captured in a study of vaccination effects on CD4 cells after COVID-19. Overall study results and limits: Limitations: small convalescent group and missing early post-infection timepoints.

This clone showed up just a few times. The target antigen is unknown. ViraFEST assay sequencing came after antigen-specific CD4+ T cells were expanded with viral peptide pools. It was after 10 days of culture that CD4+ T cells were isolated. Participants each got two BNT162b2 or mRNA-1273 vaccine doses. Testing of the vaccine recipients showed negative nucleocapsid antibodies and no prior SARS-CoV-2 infection. The researchers cultured fewer than 2.5 million PBMC per well with 8 to 10 IU/ml IL-2 and 8 to 10 ug/ml peptides. Generated by immunoSEQ multiplex PCR, the TCRdb table keeps only in-frame clones and is missing some. In the table there are under 80,000 clones, roughly 73% of which are singletons. V lost 8 bases to trimming and J lost 3 bases; unmatched junction nucleotides: 11. The CDR3 extends over 16 amino acids. Germline CDR1 is SNHLY and CDR2 is FYNNEI.

The gene calls are TRBV2 and TRBJ2-1; the match to TRBD2 covers 9 bases. Sample: CD4+ T cells from PBMCs cultured with HCoV-229E spike peptides, taken after COVID-19 vaccination. This TCR came from a human donor who received a COVID-19 vaccine. CDR3 bases: TGTGCCAGCCTCGTGGGTAGCGGGGGAATCTACAATGAGCAGTTCTTC. It translates to CASLVGSGGIYNEQFF. The full variable domain, its missing parts supplied by reference TRBV2 and TRBJ2-1, is EPEVTQTPSHQVTQMGQEVILRCVPISNHLYFYWYRQILGQKVEFLVSFYNNEISEKSEIFDDQFSVERPDGSNFTLKIRSTKLEDSAMYFCASLVGSGGIYNEQFFGPGTRLTVL.